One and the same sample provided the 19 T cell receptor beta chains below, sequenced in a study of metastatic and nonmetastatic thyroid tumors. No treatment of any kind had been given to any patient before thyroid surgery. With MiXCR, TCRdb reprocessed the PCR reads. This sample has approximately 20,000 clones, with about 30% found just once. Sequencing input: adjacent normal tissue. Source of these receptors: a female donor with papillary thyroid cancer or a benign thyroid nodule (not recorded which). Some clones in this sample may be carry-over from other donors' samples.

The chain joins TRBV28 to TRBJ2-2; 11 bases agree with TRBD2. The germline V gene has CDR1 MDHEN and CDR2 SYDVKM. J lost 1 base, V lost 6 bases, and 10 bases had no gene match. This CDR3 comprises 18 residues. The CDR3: CASSSRRLAGWNTGELFF. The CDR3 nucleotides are TGTGCCAGCAGCTCACGAAGACTAGCGGGGTGGAACACCGGGGAGCTGTTTTTT.

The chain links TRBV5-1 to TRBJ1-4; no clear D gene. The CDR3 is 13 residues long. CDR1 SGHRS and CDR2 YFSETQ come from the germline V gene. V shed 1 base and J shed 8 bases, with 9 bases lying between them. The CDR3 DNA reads TGCGCCAGCAGCTTGCGTTTGGACGAAAAACTGTTTTTT. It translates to CASSLRLDEKLFF. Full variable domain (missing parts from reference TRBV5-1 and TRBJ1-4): KAGVTQTPRYLIKTRGQQVTLSCSPISGHRSVSWYQQTPGQGLQFLFEYFSETQRNKGNFPGRFSGRQFSNSRSEMNVSTLELGDSALYLCASSLRLDEKLFFGSGTQLSVL.

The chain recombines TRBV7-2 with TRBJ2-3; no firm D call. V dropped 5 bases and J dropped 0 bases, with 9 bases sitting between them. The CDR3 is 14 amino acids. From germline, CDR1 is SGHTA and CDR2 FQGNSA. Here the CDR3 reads CASSRYGSTDTQYF. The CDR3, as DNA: TGTGCCAGCAGCCGGTACGGGAGCACAGATACGCAGTATTTT.

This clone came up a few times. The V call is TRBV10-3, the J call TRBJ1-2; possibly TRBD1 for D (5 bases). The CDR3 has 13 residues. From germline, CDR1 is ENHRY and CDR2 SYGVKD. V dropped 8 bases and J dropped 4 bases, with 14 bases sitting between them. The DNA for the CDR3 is TGTGCCATCGAGGGGACCGAACTCTATGGCTACACCTTC. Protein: CAIEGTELYGYTF.

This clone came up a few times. This CDR3 is CASSSRSQGGYNYGYTF. CDR3 nucleotides: TGTGCCAGCAGTTCTCGGTCCCAGGGGGGGTATAACTATGGCTACACCTTC. The chain joins TRBV27 to TRBJ1-2, with 7 bases identical to TRBD1. The CDR3 spans 17 residues. Germline CDR1 is MNHEY and CDR2 is SMNVEV (reference sequence). With 4 bases clipped from V and 1 base from J, the junction kept 12 bases outside the gene matches.

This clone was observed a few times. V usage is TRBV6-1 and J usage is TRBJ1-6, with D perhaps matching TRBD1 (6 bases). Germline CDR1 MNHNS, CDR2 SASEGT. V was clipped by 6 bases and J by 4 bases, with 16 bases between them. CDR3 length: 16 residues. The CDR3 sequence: CASREGGRWYNSPLHF. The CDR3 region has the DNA TGTGCCAGCAGAGAGGGGGGCCGATGGTATAATTCACCCCTCCACTTT.

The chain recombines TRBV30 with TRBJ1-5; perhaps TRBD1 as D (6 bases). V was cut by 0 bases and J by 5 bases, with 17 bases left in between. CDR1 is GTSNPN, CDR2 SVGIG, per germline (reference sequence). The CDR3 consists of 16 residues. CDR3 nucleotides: TGTGCCTGGAGTGTACAGGGCGGGGGGGTTCATCAGCCCCAGCATTTT. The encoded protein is CAWSVQGGGVHQPQHF. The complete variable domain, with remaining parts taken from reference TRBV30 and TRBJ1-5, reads SQTIHQWPATLVQPVGSPLSLECTVEGTSNPNLYWYRQAAGRGLQLLFYSVGIGQISSEVPQNLSASRPQDRQFILSSKKLLLSDSGFYLCAWSVQGGGVHQPQHFGDGTRLSIL.

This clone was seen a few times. CDR3 region: CASSYVASGQETQYF. For the CDR3, the DNA is TGTGCCAGCAGTTACGTAGCTAGCGGTCAAGAGACCCAGTACTTC. The chain uses TRBV6-2 or TRBV6-3 and TRBJ2-5, with 7 bases identical to TRBD2. Germline trimming cut 2 bases from V and 2 bases from J; bases unmatched to any gene: 5. Germline CDR1 is MNHEY and CDR2 is SVGEGT. CDR3 length equals 15 residues.

The CDR3 nucleotides are TGCAGTGCTACTCGGGACAGGGGGCCCAGCTCTGGAAACACCATATATTTT. Its translation: CSATRDRGPSSGNTIYF. This rearrangement joins TRBV20-1 to TRBJ1-3; 12 bases line up with TRBD1. V trimming: 4 bases; J trimming: 0 bases; junction bases outside the gene matches: 7. The germline V gene encodes CDR1 DFQATT and CDR2 SNEGSKA (reference sequence). The CDR3 runs 17 residues.

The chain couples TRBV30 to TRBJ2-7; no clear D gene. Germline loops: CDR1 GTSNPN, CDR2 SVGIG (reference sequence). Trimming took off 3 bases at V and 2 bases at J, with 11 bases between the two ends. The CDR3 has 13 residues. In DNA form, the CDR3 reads TGTGCCTGGAGCGAAGACATCACCTACGAGCAGTACTTC. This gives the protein CAWSEDITYEQYF.

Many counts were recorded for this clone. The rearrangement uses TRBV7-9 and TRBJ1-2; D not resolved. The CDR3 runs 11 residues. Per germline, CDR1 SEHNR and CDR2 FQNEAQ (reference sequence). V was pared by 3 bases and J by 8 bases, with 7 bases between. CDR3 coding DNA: TGTGCCAGCAGCTTTGAGGTGGGCTACACCTTC. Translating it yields CASSFEVGYTF.

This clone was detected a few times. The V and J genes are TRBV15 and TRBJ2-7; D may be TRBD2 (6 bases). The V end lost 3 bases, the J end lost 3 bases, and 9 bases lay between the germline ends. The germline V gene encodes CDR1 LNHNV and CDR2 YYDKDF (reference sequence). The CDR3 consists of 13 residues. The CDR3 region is CATSRSEGYEQYF. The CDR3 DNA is TGTGCCACCAGCAGGTCGGAGGGCTACGAGCAGTACTTC.

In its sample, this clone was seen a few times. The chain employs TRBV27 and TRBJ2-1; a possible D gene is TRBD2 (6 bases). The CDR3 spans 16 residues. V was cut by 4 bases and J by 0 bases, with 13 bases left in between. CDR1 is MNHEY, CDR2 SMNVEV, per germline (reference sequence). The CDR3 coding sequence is TGTGCCAGCAGTTACCCTGGCGGGGACTCCTACAATGAGCAGTTCTTC. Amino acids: CASSYPGGDSYNEQFF.

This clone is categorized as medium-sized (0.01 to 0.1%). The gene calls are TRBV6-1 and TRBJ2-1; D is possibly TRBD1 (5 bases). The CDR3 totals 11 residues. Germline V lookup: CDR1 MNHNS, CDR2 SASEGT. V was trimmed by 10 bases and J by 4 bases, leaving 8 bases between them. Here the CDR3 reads CATQGYNEQFF. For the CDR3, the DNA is TGTGCCACGCAGGGTTACAATGAGCAGTTCTTC.

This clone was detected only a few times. DNA of the CDR3: TGTGCCAGCGGAACGTACGGTGAGCAGTTCTTC. It is translated as CASGTYGEQFF. The chain combines TRBV6-1 with TRBJ2-1; D gene unclear. Germline V lookup: CDR1 MNHNS, CDR2 SASEGT. This CDR3 contains 11 residues. V lost 8 bases and J 9 bases, leaving 11 bases between the germline ends.

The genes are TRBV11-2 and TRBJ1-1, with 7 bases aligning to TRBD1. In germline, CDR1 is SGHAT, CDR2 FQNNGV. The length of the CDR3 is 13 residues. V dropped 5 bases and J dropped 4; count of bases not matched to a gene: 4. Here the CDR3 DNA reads TGTGCCAGCAGCGACCGGACAGGCACTGAAGCTTTCTTT. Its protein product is CASSDRTGTEAFF. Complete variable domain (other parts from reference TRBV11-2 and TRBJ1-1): EAGVAQSPRYKIIEKRQSVAFWCNPISGHATLYWYQQILGQGPKLLIQFQNNGVVDDSQLPKDRFSAERLKGVDSTLKIQPAKLEDSAVYLCASSDRTGTEAFFGQGTRLTVV.

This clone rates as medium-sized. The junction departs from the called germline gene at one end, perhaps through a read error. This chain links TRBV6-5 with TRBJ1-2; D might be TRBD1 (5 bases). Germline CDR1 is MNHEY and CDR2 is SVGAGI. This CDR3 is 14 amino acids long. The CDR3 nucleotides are TGTGCCAGCAGGTACTTCGGGCAGGGCCATGGCTACACCTTC. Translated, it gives CASRYFGQGHGYTF.

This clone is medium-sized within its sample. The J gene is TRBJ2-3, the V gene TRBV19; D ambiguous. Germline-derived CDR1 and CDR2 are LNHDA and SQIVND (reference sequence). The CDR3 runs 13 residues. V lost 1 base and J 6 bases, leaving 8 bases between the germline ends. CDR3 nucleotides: TGTGCCAGTAGTATAGCGGCGGTGGATACGCAGTATTTT. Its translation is CASSIAAVDTQYF.

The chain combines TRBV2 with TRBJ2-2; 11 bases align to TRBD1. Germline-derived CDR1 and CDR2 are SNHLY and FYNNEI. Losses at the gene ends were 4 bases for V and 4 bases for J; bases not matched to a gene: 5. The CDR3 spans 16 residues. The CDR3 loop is CASSGRDRGATGELFF. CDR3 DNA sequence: TGTGCCAGCAGTGGGAGGGACAGGGGGGCCACCGGGGAGCTGTTTTTT.